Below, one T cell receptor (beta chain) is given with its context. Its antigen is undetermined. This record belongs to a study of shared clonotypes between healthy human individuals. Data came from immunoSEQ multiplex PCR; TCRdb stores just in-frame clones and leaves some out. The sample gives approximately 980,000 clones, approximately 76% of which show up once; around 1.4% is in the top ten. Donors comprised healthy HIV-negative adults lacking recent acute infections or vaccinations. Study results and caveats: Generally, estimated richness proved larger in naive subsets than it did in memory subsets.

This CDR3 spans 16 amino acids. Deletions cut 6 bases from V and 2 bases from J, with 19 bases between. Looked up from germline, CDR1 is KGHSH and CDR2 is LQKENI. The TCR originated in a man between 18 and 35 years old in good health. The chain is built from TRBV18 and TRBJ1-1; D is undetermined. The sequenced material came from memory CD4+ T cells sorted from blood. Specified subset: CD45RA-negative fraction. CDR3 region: CASSLGPAGLNTEAFF. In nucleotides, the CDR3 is TGTGCCAGCTCCCTAGGACCGGCAGGACTAAACACTGAAGCTTTCTTT.